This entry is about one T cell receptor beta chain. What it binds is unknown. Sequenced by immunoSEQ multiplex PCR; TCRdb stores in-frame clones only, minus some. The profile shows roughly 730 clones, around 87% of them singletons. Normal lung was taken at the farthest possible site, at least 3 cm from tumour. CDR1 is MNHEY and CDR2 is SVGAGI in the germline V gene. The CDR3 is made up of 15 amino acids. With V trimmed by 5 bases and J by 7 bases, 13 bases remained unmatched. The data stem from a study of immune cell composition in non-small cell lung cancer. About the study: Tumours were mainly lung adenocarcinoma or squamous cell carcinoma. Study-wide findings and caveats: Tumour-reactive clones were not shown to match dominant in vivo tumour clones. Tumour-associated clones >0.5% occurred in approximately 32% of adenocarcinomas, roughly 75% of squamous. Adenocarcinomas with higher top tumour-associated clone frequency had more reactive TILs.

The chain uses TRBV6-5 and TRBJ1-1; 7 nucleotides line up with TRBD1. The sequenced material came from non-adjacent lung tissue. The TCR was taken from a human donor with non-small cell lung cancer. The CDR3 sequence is CASSTARGRRSEAFF. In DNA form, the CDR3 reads TGTGCCAGCAGTACAGCCAGGGGGAGACGTAGTGAAGCTTTCTTT.